The rows below give T cell receptor beta chains drawn from one sample of a study of T-cell reconstitution after alpha-beta-depleted transplantation in children. TCRdb analysed the PCR reads with MiXCR anew, one entry per CDR3 protein. The sample holds 490,000 or so distinct CDR3 sequences, roughly a tenth seen once. Sequenced here: PBMCs, sampled before TCRalphabeta/CD19-depleted stem cell transplant. These receptors all stem from a child aged 2-15 years with inherited bone marrow failure, due to receive a stem cell transplant. The CDR3 runs from the conserved cysteine through the conserved F or W.

TRBJ2-5 | TRBV6-5 | CASSSMTGKETQYF
TRBJ1-2 | TRBV12-3/TRBV12-4 | CASSVGQGYGYTF
TRBJ2-1 | TRBV27 | CASSLGRYGNEQFF
TRBJ1-2 | TRBV12-3/TRBV12-4 | CASRMREPYGYTF
TRBJ2-4 | TRBV23-1 | CASSQDKGRIQYF
TRBJ1-1 | TRBV13 | CASSFTGQRTEAFF
TRBJ2-7 | TRBV27 | CASSGVGAYEQYF
TRBJ1-5 | TRBV4-1 | CASSQVGAGGHQPQHF
TRBJ1-4 | TRBV6-1 | CASGPTGPPATNEKLFF
TRBJ1-1 | TRBV28 | CASSPYPGQNIEAFF
TRBJ2-1 | TRBV29-1 | CSVERDREFTSGMGYEQFF
TRBJ2-7 | TRBV9 | CASSVEGLPSYEQYF
TRBJ1-1 | TRBV3-1 | CASSLWTGGEMNTEAFF
TRBJ2-1 | TRBV6-2/TRBV6-3 | CASSLDPSASYHNEQFF
TRBJ2-1 | TRBV5-6 | CASSRPGWGLREQFF
TRBJ1-1 | TRBV6-2/TRBV6-3 | CASSYIDPVNTEAFF
TRBJ2-7 | TRBV27 | CATTPRKSDYRYEQYF
TRBJ2-3 | TRBV12-3/TRBV12-4 | CASSLRQGVRDTQYF
TRBJ1-5 | TRBV20-1 | CSAGYSGTGVNQPQHF
TRBJ2-7 | TRBV6-1 | CASSLKGGAWNEQYF
TRBJ1-1 | TRBV6-5 | CASSYRRREAFF
TRBJ1-1 | TRBV28 | CASSPYRGRGDTEAFF
TRBJ2-5 | TRBV20-1 | CSARDPSGSGLTQYF
TRBJ2-2 | TRBV6-5 | CASSISLTGELFF
TRBJ2-5 | TRBV7-2 | CASSSRLSGGAQYF
TRBJ2-7 | TRBV10-1 | CASSEGRREYEQYF
TRBJ2-7 | TRBV29-1 | CSVEMGGYEQYF
TRBJ1-1 | TRBV24-1 | CATSVLPGEAFF
TRBJ1-2 | TRBV20-1 | CSASPSTGDLYGYTF
TRBJ2-7 | TRBV27 | CASSLSTTVAHEQYF
TRBJ2-7 | TRBV20-1 | CSATTGLAGVYEQYF
TRBJ2-1 | TRBV5-1 | CASSLKGQGIDEQFF
TRBJ2-1 | TRBV10-3 | CAISDRERTYNEQFF
TRBJ2-1 | TRBV24-1 | CATSDPGTSGRHNEQFF
TRBJ2-4 | TRBV30 | CAWSEGSIQYF
TRBJ2-3 | TRBV10-3 | CAISESSLAGALDTQYF
TRBJ1-5 | TRBV5-1 | CASSPRGGGQPQHF
TRBJ2-7 | TRBV18 | CASSPTTSGRGNEQYF
TRBJ2-3 | TRBV4-2 | CASSQDGSSSSTDTQYF
TRBJ2-7 | TRBV9 | CASSVSGGPSYEQYF
TRBJ2-1 | TRBV7-9 | CASSPGLVHEQFF
TRBJ1-2 | TRBV27 | CASSPLTGSNYGYTF
TRBJ2-7 | TRBV4-2 | CASGTGTGDYEQYF
TRBJ2-1 | TRBV20-1 | CSGGGRGVNEQFF
TRBJ2-7 | TRBV9 | CASSVGGSDYEQYF
TRBJ1-2 | TRBV7-8 | CASSSGGGPAFYGYTF
TRBJ1-1 | TRBV20-1 | CSARPASGAPEAFF
TRBJ1-5 | TRBV6-2/TRBV6-3 | CASSYSTTPSSNQPQHF
TRBJ2-5 | TRBV11-1 | CAGSSGVDSGSSETQYF
TRBJ1-3 | TRBV4-3 | CASSQNLQVRGSGNTIYF
TRBJ2-2 | TRBV9 | CASSAGSSNTGELFF